Listed below are T cell receptor beta chains from one sample, sequenced in a study of spatial heterogeneity in lung cancer. Using its own MiXCR run on the 5' RACE reads, TCRdb lists one record per CDR3 protein. The data hold around 87,000 distinct CDR3 sequences, with approximately 12% observed a single time. This sample comprised PBMCs, obtained at surgery. The receptors here all came from a male donor with early-stage non-small cell lung cancer. The CDR3 runs from the conserved cysteine through the conserved F or W. Each record gives: clone size, V gene, J gene, CDR3 protein. Clone size appears in some rows only: once, few, many, or a class for an expanded clone.

.	TRBV7-2	TRBJ2-3	CASSLRDYTDTQYF
many	TRBV24-1	TRBJ2-2	CATSDSRWGMRNTGELFF
few	TRBV2	TRBJ1-1	CASSAGADTEAFF
few	TRBV4-1	TRBJ2-3	CASSQVPRGGGTDTQYF
.	TRBV30	TRBJ2-7	CAWSLGGLVEQYF
few	TRBV5-1	TRBJ2-7	CASSLEPYEQYF
.	TRBV20-1	TRBJ2-1	CSARPSSVNEQFF
.	TRBV11-2	TRBJ2-5	CASSLEAAGGRETQYF
many	TRBV7-3	TRBJ2-3	CASSSPGTDTQYF
once	TRBV12-3/TRBV12-4	TRBJ2-1	CASSRGGDFNEQFF
.	TRBV20-1	TRBJ1-6	CSALQAPDSPLHF
.	TRBV10-3	TRBJ2-1	CAISGPKAGGWDNEQFF
few	TRBV7-3	TRBJ2-1	CASSIQLAGNNEQFF
.	TRBV25-1	TRBJ2-1	CASSESGTNLNEQFF
.	TRBV6-1	TRBJ1-2	CASSEVDGADRNGYTF
.	TRBV7-9	TRBJ2-5	CASSPRTGGTQYF
.	TRBV4-1	TRBJ1-4	CASSGGEKLFF
.	TRBV19	TRBJ2-2	CASSIRDSGELFF
few	TRBV23-1	TRBJ2-5	CASSQSQGGETQYF
few	TRBV9	TRBJ2-3	CASSVVVSGGPDTQYF
few	TRBV6-6	TRBJ2-6	CASSYMQGAGANVLTF
.	TRBV12-3/TRBV12-4	TRBJ2-7	CASSTRDRGNEQYF
.	TRBV6-5	TRBJ2-2	CASSYSDRGTGELFF
few	TRBV6-4	TRBJ2-2	CASRRDRYTGELFF
.	TRBV27	TRBJ2-7	CASQGAGSYEQYF
many	TRBV29-1	TRBJ2-5	CSVLTSGDQETQYF
.	TRBV11-2	TRBJ2-5	CASSYQGTEQETQYF
many	TRBV6-2/TRBV6-3	TRBJ2-2	CASSPSRNTGELFF
.	TRBV7-2	TRBJ1-2	CASSSREGGLGYTF
.	TRBV5-1	TRBJ2-7	CASSLPQGEAYEQYF
few	TRBV5-1	TRBJ2-3	CASSLAYFSTDTQYF